The subject of this entry is one TCR beta chain. Its cognate antigen has yet to be identified. No base quality information exists; no much larger clone differs at one position. This entry belongs to a study of CD8+ T cells in alopecia areata (dated by TCRdb to the late 2010s). Looking at the study overall: The treated patients, all with moderate-to-severe alopecia areata, were enrolled in an open-label pilot trial of oral tofacitinib given at 5 to 10 mg twice daily. TCRbeta CDR3 regions were amplified by immunoSEQ multiplex PCR using 35 Vbeta forward and 13 Jbeta reverse primers. In both human patients and the C3H/HeJ mouse model, the study applied high-throughput TCRbeta sequencing to look at T cell clonal expansion in alopecia areata. Tofacitinib-treated patients had biopsies at baseline and at 4 and 24 weeks of treatment, with a later scalp biopsy in several patients. Tofacitinib was administered for 6 to 18 months, and 6 months of follow-up off drug were then conducted to assess delayed response and recurrence. Scalp clonality was compared across normal scalp (n=4), patchy alopecia areata scalp (n=8), and alopecia totalis/universalis scalp (n=8). RNA came from the PAXgene miRNA kit for fixed scalp, the miRNeasy kit for PBMCs, and the RNeasy kit for mouse skin. Human TCRbeta sequencing covered scalp tissue and sorted CD4+ and CD8+ peripheral blood T cells from patchy and totalis/universalis alopecia areata patients and healthy controls.

Receptor amplification or capture employed the immunoSEQ multiplex PCR assay. To provide template for TCR sequencing, every sample had RNA extracted and reverse transcribed into cDNA. SuperScript III was used for first-strand cDNA synthesis, primed with a 2:1 mix of oligo-dT and random hexamers. A synthetic immune receptor repertoire was used to gauge amplification bias, and whatever bias remained was removed computationally. For the original study's pipeline: After raw reads were preprocessed to remove errors, the CDR3 was defined following IMGT conventions as running from the conserved cysteine to phenylalanine. Clonality was computed as 1 minus the Shannon entropy, with the entropy normalized by log2 of the number of productive unique TCRs. Whether scalp clones were CD4 or CD8 was inferred by matching scalp TCRbeta sequences against CD4 and CD8 repertoires sorted from blood. This immuneACCESS table, as held by TCRdb, lists in-frame sequences with V and J called but not all clones. Of the missing ones, under half trace to an unresolved V gene in checked studies; the others have no known cause. The DNA was the basis for D and trimming; V, J and clone size are from that table. The table for this sample lists 65,000 to 70,000 clones; 60% of them were counted only once. The ten biggest clones cover around a sixth of the sample.

Based on the germline V gene (reference sequence), the CDR1 and CDR2 sequences are LNHNV and YYDKDF. Its CDR3 holds 16 amino acids, cysteine through phenylalanine. CDR3 DNA is the only sequence kept; it has 48 bases, read in frame from the first base. A distance of 17 bases separates the germline ends of V and J, which lose 5 bases and 4 bases respectively. Overall study results and their limits: Compared with normal scalp, lesional scalp, particularly in alopecia totalis/universalis, had higher clonality and more expanded CD8+ clones, which suggests antigenic drive. Shared TCR sequences between patients were less evident than in mice, which may be partly attributable to HLA diversity in the patient population. Resident alphabeta T cells in normal human skin are also sequenced, complicating scalp TCR repertoire analysis, unlike mouse skin dominated by gammadelta T cells.

Sample time point, as interpreted from the label and publication: baseline before oral tofacitinib. Lesional scalp punch biopsies and peripheral blood were collected from alopecia areata patients. PBMCs were isolated by density centrifugation and stained for CD3, CD4 and CD8, after which CD4+ and CD8+ T cells were sorted on a FACSAria. The sequence derives from a human donor with alopecia areata. The chain uses TRBV15 and TRBJ2-2, and perhaps TRBD2 as D gene, on 5 matching bases. The sequencing used CD8+ T cells sorted from blood, collected at week 0. The CDR3 here reads CATSVARSGSTGELFF. Here is the DNA: TGTGCCACCAGCGTAGCCCGGTCGGGGTCCACCGGGGAGCTGTTTTTT.